What follows is one TCR beta chain and its context. The specificity of this receptor is unknown. The sample holds no much larger clone one base away, and base qualities are not on file. The data were taken from a study of regulatory and conventional T cells in RAG deficiency (dated by TCRdb to 2015 to 2018). Describing the broader study: The study used high-throughput TCR beta sequencing to compare repertoire diversity and composition of Treg, conventional CD4+ and CD8+ T cells between RAG-deficient patients and healthy controls. Overall results and qualifications from the work: In Omenn syndrome and CID/AS patients compared with controls, 85 to 100-fold fewer unique TCR beta sequences were detected from Treg cells, versus approximately 9.2-fold fewer for other subsets. Some T-cell subset analyses were not performed for some subjects. Compared with control T-cell subpopulations, RAG-deficient patients had much lower Shannon entropy and higher Simpson indices. All patient T-cell subsets had shorter CDR3 lengths; Omenn syndrome patients showed >75% Treg-Tconv repertoire overlap at nucleotide and amino acid level. Sorted CD25-high CD127-low cells from Omenn syndrome patients may represent peripherally activated cells rather than bona fide Treg cells.

Receptor amplification or capture employed the immunoSEQ multiplex PCR assay. Rearranged TCR beta chain products were amplified from genomic DNA of sorted T-cell subsets and sequenced. For the original study's pipeline: Repertoire diversity of productive TCR beta rearrangements was quantified using Shannon entropy and Simpson indices. To assess clonal expansion, the frequencies of the 100 most abundant productive TCR beta clonotypes were added up as a share of total reads. The TRB repertoires were scored with a self-reactivity index built on which amino acids appear at CDR3beta positions 6 and 7. Two-way ANOVA was applied to the repertoire analyses, whereas Student t or Mann-Whitney tests were applied to the flow cytometric analyses. This is the immuneACCESS table as TCRdb keeps it, with only in-frame sequences that have V and J called. A part of the clones is gone; compared with another copy, unresolved V genes explain less than half, and the rest is unexplained. That table supplies the V and J calls and clone size; D and trimming were determined from the DNA. The sample yields fewer than 35,000 clones; about 87% were counted once. Clones ranked in the top ten supply under 5.5% of the sample.

For repertoire analyses, the comparison group consisted of about eight healthy control donors. CD8+ T cells lacking CD4 were purified from blood before genomic DNA extraction. These data were also reused for a study on regulatory T cells. The second study also describes: The multiplex PCR relied on 52 forward TRBV primers and 13 reverse TRBJ primers, and amplification bias was corrected through assay-based and computational methods. Restricted unique TRB V-J pairs and skewed V and J gene usage were observed in patient repertoires, most markedly in regulatory T cells. The study compared T-cell receptor beta repertoires of sorted regulatory, conventional CD4+ and CD8+ T cells between CD3G-deficient patients and healthy controls. Peripheral blood mononuclear cells were isolated by Ficoll density separation. A FACSAria cell sorter was used to isolate CD3+ CD8+ CD4- T cells. Within the immunoSEQ assay, multiplex PCR amplified rearranged TRB loci from genomic DNA. TRB amplicons were sequenced using an Illumina HiSeq platform. Raw sequences were error-filtered and aligned to reference gene sequences by custom algorithms and were subsequently analyzed with the immunoSEQ online tools. The frequencies of productive and nonproductive TRB rearrangements were evaluated among unique sequences as well as among total sequences. Prism software was used to run t tests, Mann-Whitney tests or two-way ANOVA for comparisons between groups.

Sequenced material: CD8+ T cells sorted from blood. This TCR came from a human donor in good health.

The CDR3 has the sequence CASNTQRNTEAFF. Here is the DNA: TGTGCCAGCAATACTCAGAGGAACACTGAAGCTTTCTTT. The sequence is built from TRBV25-1 and TRBJ1-1; the D segment cannot be called with confidence. V drops 7 bases and J drops 1 base, leaving 10 bases in between. Including cysteine and phenylalanine, the CDR3 has 13 amino acids. Here the CDR3 DNA is all that survives: 39 bases in frame from base 1. In the germline V gene, CDR1 corresponds to MGHDK and CDR2 to SYGVNS.